This T cell receptor (beta chain) was documented in a study of cytomegalovirus exposure and HLA in healthy donors. V lost 5 bases, J lost 4 bases, and 7 bases stayed unmatched. There are 14 residues in the CDR3. Per the germline V gene, CDR1 is SGHAT and CDR2 is FQNNGV. Healthy individuals who donated bone marrow served as the donors. The primer mix had 60 Vbeta and 13 Jbeta primers. Profiled with immunoSEQ multiplex PCR; TCRdb holds only in-frame clones, not every one. The sample lists 100,000 to 150,000 clones, about 80% occurring once. This chain uses TRBV11-2 with TRBJ2-5; 7 bases line up with TRBD2. Sequenced: PBMCs. This TCR was sampled from a woman aged 40 to 49 in good health and CMV-seropositive. CDR3 region: CASSRTGGRETQYF. CDR3 sequence (DNA): TGTGCCAGCAGCCGGACGGGAGGCCGAGAGACCCAGTACTTC.